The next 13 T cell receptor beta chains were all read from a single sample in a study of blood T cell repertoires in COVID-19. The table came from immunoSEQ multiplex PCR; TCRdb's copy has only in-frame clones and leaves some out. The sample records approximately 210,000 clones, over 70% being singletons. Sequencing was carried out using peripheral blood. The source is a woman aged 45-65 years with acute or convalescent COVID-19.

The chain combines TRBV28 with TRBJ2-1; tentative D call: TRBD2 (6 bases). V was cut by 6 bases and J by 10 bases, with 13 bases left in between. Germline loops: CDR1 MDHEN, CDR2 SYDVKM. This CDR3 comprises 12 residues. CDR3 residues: CASRQLAKEQFF. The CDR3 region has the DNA TGTGCCAGCAGACAACTAGCAAAGGAGCAGTTCTTC. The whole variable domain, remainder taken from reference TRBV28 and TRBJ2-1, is DVKVTQSSRYLVKRTGEKVFLECVQDMDHENMFWYRQDPGLGLRLIYFSYDVKMKEKGDIPEGYSVSREKKERFSLILESASTNQTSMYLCASRQLAKEQFFGPGTRLTVL.

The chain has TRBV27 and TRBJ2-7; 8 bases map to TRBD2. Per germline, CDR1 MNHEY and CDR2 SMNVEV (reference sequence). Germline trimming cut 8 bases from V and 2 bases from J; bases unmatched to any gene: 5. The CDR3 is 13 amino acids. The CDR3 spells CASARGLAYEQYF. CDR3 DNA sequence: TGTGCCAGCGCCCGGGGACTAGCCTACGAGCAGTACTTC.

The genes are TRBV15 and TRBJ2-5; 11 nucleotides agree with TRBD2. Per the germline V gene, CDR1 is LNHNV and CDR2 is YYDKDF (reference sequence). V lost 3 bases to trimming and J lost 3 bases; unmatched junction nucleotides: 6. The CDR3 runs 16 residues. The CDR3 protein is CATSRETSGRKETQYF. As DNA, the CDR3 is TGTGCCACCAGCAGGGAAACTAGCGGGAGAAAAGAGACCCAGTACTTC. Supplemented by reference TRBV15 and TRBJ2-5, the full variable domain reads DAMVIQNPRYQVTQFGKPVTLSCSQTLNHNVMYWYQQKSSQAPKLLFHYYDKDFNNEADTPDNFQSRRPNTSFCFLDIRSPGLGDTAMYLCATSRETSGRKETQYFGPGTRLLVL.

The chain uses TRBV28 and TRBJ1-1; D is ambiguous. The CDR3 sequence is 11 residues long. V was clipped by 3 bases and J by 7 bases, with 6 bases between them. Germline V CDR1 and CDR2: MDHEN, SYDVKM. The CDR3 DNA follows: TGTGCCAGCAGTTTTAATTTTGAAGCTTTCTTT. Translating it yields CASSFNFEAFF.

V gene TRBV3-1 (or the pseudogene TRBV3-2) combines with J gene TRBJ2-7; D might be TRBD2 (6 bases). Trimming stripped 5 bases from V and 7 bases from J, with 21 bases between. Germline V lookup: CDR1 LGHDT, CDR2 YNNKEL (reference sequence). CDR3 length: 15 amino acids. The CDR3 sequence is CASSGGRPLGGEQYF. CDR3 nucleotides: TGTGCCAGCAGCGGGGGGAGGCCCCTCGGTGGGGAGCAGTACTTC.

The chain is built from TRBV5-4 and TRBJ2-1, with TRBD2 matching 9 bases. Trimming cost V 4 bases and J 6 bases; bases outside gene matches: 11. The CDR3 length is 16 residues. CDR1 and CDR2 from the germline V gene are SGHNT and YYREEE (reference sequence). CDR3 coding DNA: TGTGCCAGCAGCGACGAGGGGGCGGGAGGGCCCAATGAGCAGTTCTTC. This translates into CASSDEGAGGPNEQFF. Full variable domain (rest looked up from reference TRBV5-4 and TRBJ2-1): ETGVTQSPTHLIKTRGQQVTLRCSSQSGHNTVSWYQQALGQGPQFIFQYYREEENGRGNFPPRFSGLQFPNYSSELNVNALELDDSALYLCASSDEGAGGPNEQFFGPGTRLTVL.

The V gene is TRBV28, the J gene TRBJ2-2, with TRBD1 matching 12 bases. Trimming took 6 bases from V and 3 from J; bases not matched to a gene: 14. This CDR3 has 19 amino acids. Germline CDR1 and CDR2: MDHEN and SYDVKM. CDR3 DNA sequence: TGTGCCAGCAGCCACCAGAAACCCGGGACAGGGGGCCACACCGGGGAGCTGTTTTTT. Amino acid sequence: CASSHQKPGTGGHTGELFF. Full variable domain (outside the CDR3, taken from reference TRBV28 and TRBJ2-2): DVKVTQSSRYLVKRTGEKVFLECVQDMDHENMFWYRQDPGLGLRLIYFSYDVKMKEKGDIPEGYSVSREKKERFSLILESASTNQTSMYLCASSHQKPGTGGHTGELFFGEGSRLTVL.

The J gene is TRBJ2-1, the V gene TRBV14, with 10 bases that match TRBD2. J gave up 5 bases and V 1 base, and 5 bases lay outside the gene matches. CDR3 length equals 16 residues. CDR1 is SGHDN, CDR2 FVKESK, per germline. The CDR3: CASSQVGTSGNNEQFF. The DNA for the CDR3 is TGTGCCAGCAGCCAAGTGGGTACTAGCGGGAACAATGAGCAGTTCTTC.

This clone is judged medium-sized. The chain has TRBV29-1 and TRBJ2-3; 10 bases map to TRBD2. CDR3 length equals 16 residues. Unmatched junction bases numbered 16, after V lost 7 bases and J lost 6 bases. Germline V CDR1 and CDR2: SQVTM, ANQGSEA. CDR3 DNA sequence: TGCAGCGCTGCTGCGTCTTTAGCGGGAGGCCGTGATACGCAGTATTTT. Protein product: CSAAASLAGGRDTQYF.

This CDR3 is CASSHGDREGEQYF. CDR3 DNA: TGTGCCAGCAGCCATGGGGACAGGGAGGGTGAGCAGTACTTC. V gene TRBV6-6 combines with J gene TRBJ2-7; 9 bases match TRBD1. V dropped 6 bases and J dropped 7; count of bases not matched to a gene: 10. This CDR3 contains 14 residues. Germline V lookup: CDR1 MNHNY, CDR2 SVGAGI (reference sequence).

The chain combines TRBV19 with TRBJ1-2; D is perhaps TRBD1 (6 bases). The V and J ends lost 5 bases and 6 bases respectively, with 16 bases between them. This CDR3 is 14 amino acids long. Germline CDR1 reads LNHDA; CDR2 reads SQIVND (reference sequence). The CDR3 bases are TGTGCCAGTAGTCCCGGGTTGGGGGCTGATGGCTACACCTTC. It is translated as CASSPGLGADGYTF.

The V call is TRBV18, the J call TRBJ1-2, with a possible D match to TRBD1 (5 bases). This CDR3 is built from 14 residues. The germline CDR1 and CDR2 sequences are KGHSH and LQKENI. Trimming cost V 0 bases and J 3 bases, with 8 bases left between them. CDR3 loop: CASSPPGGDYGYTF. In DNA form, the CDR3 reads TGTGCCAGCTCACCACCGGGGGGGGACTATGGCTACACCTTC.

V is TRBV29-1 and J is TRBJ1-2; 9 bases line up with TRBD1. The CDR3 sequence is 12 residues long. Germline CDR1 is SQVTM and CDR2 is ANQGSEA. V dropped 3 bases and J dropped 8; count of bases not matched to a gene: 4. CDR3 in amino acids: CSVENRGRGYTF. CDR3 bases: TGCAGCGTTGAGAACAGGGGGCGAGGCTACACCTTC.